The 29 T cell receptor beta chains reported below all come from one sample, sequenced in a study of identical twins. MiXCR was run by TCRdb on the 5' RACE reads, yielding one entry per CDR3 protein. The repertoire holds some 460,000 distinct CDR3 sequences, with 14% as singletons. These data also featured in a second study, about yellow fever vaccine responses in identical twins.

The sequenced sample consisted of CD4+ T cells sorted from blood. Receptor source: a woman aged 18 to 35 in good health.

This chain connects TRBV7-3 to TRBJ2-2, with 9 bases lining up with TRBD2. Trimming cost V 3 bases and J 0 bases; bases outside gene matches: 2. From germline, CDR1 is SGHTA and CDR2 FQGTGA. The CDR3 runs 16 residues. CDR3 bases: TGTGCCAGCAGCTTTGGACTAGCGTCGAACACCGGGGAGCTGTTTTTT. Residues: CASSFGLASNTGELFF.

The chain uses TRBV12-3 or TRBV12-4 and TRBJ2-7, with D maybe TRBD1 (6 bases). Trimming pared 2 bases from V and 4 bases from J, leaving 15 bases between. The CDR3 consists of 15 residues. The CDR3 DNA is TGTGCCAGCAGTTTATCCGGCAGGGGTGTATACGAGCAGTACTTC. It specifies CASSLSGRGVYEQYF.

This clonotype was counted only a few times. In DNA form, the CDR3 reads TGCGCCAGCAGCTTGGAGTGGGGATACGAGCAGTACTTC. Protein product: CASSLEWGYEQYF. The chain joins TRBV5-1 to TRBJ2-7; D unresolved. This CDR3 is 13 amino acids long. The V gene's germline CDR1 is SGHRS and CDR2 YFSETQ. The V end lost 0 bases, the J end lost 4 bases, and 8 bases lay between the germline ends. Combining the CDR3 with reference TRBV5-1 and TRBJ2-7 gives the whole variable domain KAGVTQTPRYLIKTRGQQVTLSCSPISGHRSVSWYQQTPGQGLQFLFEYFSETQRNKGNFPGRFSGRQFSNSRSEMNVSTLELGDSALYLCASSLEWGYEQYFGPGTRLTVT.

This clonotype was picked up a small number of times. The chain recombines TRBV6-6 with TRBJ2-3; D remains unclear. Germline V gene lookup returns CDR1 MNHNY and CDR2 SVGAGI (reference sequence). V was shortened by 8 bases and J by 1 base, with 10 bases between the two germline ends. This CDR3 region has 13 residues. The CDR3 sequence is CASEWQGTDTQYF. The DNA of the CDR3 is TGTGCCAGCGAGTGGCAGGGCACAGATACGCAGTATTTT.

The chain uses TRBV28 and TRBJ2-2; TRBD1 agrees at 7 bases. The ends lost 8 bases at V and 3 bases at J; junction bases unmatched: 12. In germline, CDR1 is MDHEN, CDR2 SYDVKM. The CDR3 runs 16 residues. DNA for the CDR3: TGTGCCAGCCTTTCCCCGGGGACAGCCCACACCGGGGAGCTGTTTTTT. Translation: CASLSPGTAHTGELFF. Based on the CDR3 plus reference TRBV28 and TRBJ2-2, the full variable domain is DVKVTQSSRYLVKRTGEKVFLECVQDMDHENMFWYRQDPGLGLRLIYFSYDVKMKEKGDIPEGYSVSREKKERFSLILESASTNQTSMYLCASLSPGTAHTGELFFGEGSRLTVL.

This clonotype was recorded a few times. The chain joins TRBV2 to TRBJ2-2; the D call may be TRBD1 or TRBD2 (6 bases each). The ends were cut back, 2 bases at V and 6 bases at J, with 16 bases in the middle. Germline V gene data show CDR1 as SNHLY and CDR2 as FYNNEI. There are 16 residues in the CDR3. The CDR3 DNA sequence: TGTGCCAGCAGTGAATCTGCGGGGTGGACAGCCGGGGAGCTGTTTTTT. Its translation is CASSESAGWTAGELFF.

In its sample, this clonotype was seen a few times. The chain uses TRBV28 and TRBJ2-3; D is ambiguous. Germline V gives CDR1 MDHEN, CDR2 SYDVKM. The CDR3 sequence is 13 residues long. V lost 7 bases and J 15 bases, leaving 23 bases between the germline ends. CDR3 coding DNA: TGTGCCAGCACCGTTGGTATAGTGGGATTTAATTATTTT. Translation: CASTVGIVGFNYF.

This clonotype came up a few times. The genes are TRBV19 and TRBJ2-2, with D unclear. V was cut by 7 bases and J by 6 bases, with 9 bases left in between. CDR1 LNHDA and CDR2 SQIVND come from the germline V gene (reference sequence). This CDR3 has 12 residues. CDR3 protein: CASTVRPGELFF. In DNA, the CDR3 is TGTGCCAGTACCGTTAGGCCCGGGGAGCTGTTTTTT.

V and J are TRBV7-2 and TRBJ1-6; D is unresolved. Germline lookup yields CDR1 SGHTA and CDR2 FQGNSA. This CDR3 contains 15 residues. V lost 2 bases and J 7 bases, leaving 12 bases between the germline ends. Written as DNA, the CDR3 is TGTGCCAGCAGCTTAAACCCTGGGGAAAATTCACCCCTCCACTTT. Translated, it gives CASSLNPGENSPLHF. The whole variable domain, remainder taken from reference TRBV7-2 and TRBJ1-6, is GAGVSQSPSNKVTEKGKDVELRCDPISGHTALYWYRQSLGQGLEFLIYFQGNSAPDKSGLPSDRFSAERTGGSVSTLTIQRTQQEDSAVYLCASSLNPGENSPLHFGNGTRLTVT.

This clonotype was counted between two and nine times. The chain is built from TRBV28 and TRBJ2-1, with D possibly being TRBD2 (6 bases). The germline gives CDR1 MDHEN, CDR2 SYDVKM. Trimming took 5 bases from V and 4 from J, leaving 15 bases between them. The CDR3 is 15 amino acids. The CDR3 protein is CASSPGTLGYNEQFF. The DNA for the CDR3 is TGTGCCAGCAGTCCCGGGACTCTGGGTTACAATGAGCAGTTCTTC.

The rearrangement uses TRBV6-2 or TRBV6-3 and TRBJ2-7, with D possibly matching TRBD1 (5 bases). CDR3 length equals 14 residues. V lost 2 bases and J lost 2, with 10 bases in between. The germline gives CDR1 MNHEY, CDR2 SVGEGT. CDR3 DNA: TGTGCCAGCAGTTACCCGGACAACACCTACGAGCAGTACTTC. Translation: CASSYPDNTYEQYF.

This clonotype was seen more than once but under ten times. The gene calls are TRBV20-1 and TRBJ1-5, with D hard to call. V lost 3 bases and J lost 5, with 14 bases in between. The CDR3 extends over 14 amino acids. The germline CDR1 and CDR2 sequences are DFQATT and SNEGSKA (reference sequence). The CDR3 spells CSAREAGGYQPQHF. The CDR3 nucleotides read TGCAGTGCTAGGGAGGCCGGAGGGTATCAGCCCCAGCATTTT.

The chain joins TRBV12-3 or TRBV12-4 to TRBJ2-3, with 12 bases lining up with TRBD2. The trim removed 4 bases at V and 4 bases at J, leaving 9 bases unmatched. CDR3 length: 17 residues. CDR3 residues: CASSSRLAGVIADTQYF. In DNA form, the CDR3 reads TGTGCCAGCAGTTCTCGACTAGCGGGAGTGATCGCAGATACGCAGTATTTT.

The genes are TRBV29-1 and TRBJ2-5; 11 bases line up with TRBD1. The CDR3 runs to 15 residues. The J segment lost 0 bases and the V segment lost 8 bases, leaving 8 bases of the junction unmatched. The germline V gene has CDR1 SQVTM and CDR2 ANQGSEA. The CDR3 loop is CSLGTGGSYQETQYF. The CDR3 DNA follows: TGCAGCCTCGGGACAGGGGGTTCGTACCAAGAGACCCAGTACTTC.

This clonotype was recorded a few times. The J gene is TRBJ2-3, the V gene TRBV2; D is unresolved. The CDR3 is 13 amino acids. V shed 7 bases and J shed 2 bases, with 10 bases lying between them. The germline V gene has CDR1 SNHLY and CDR2 FYNNEI. CDR3 sequence: CASKGLPTDTQYF. In DNA form, the CDR3 reads TGTGCCAGCAAGGGCCTCCCCACAGATACGCAGTATTTT.

The gene calls are TRBV12-3 or TRBV12-4 and TRBJ2-3; 10 bases are shared with TRBD2. J was trimmed by 4 bases and V by 5 bases; bases with no gene match: 6. The CDR3 is 15 amino acids. This chain's CDR3 is CASSTTSGKPDTQYF. The DNA for the CDR3 is TGTGCCAGCAGTACCACTAGCGGGAAGCCAGATACGCAGTATTTT.

This chain links TRBV10-3 with TRBJ2-1; D gene unclear. Germline V gives CDR1 ENHRY, CDR2 SYGVKD. Trimming took off 6 bases at V and 5 bases at J, with 17 bases between the two ends. This CDR3 is 15 amino acids long. CDR3 sequence: CAIRDLSTANNEQFF. The CDR3 region has the DNA TGTGCCATCAGGGATTTGAGCACGGCCAACAATGAGCAGTTCTTC.

The chain recombines TRBV20-1 with TRBJ2-7; 10 bases match TRBD1. Unmatched junction bases numbered 3, after V lost 4 bases and J lost 0 bases. The CDR3 consists of 14 residues. In germline, CDR1 is DFQATT, CDR2 SNEGSKA (reference sequence). The CDR3 here is CSANRQGASYEQYF. In DNA form, the CDR3 reads TGCAGTGCTAATCGACAGGGGGCCTCCTACGAGCAGTACTTC.

V is TRBV5-4 and J is TRBJ2-3, with 13 positions matching TRBD2. The CDR3 extends over 17 amino acids. Germline V gives CDR1 SGHNT, CDR2 YYREEE (reference sequence). With 4 bases clipped from V and 1 base from J, the junction kept 6 bases outside the gene matches. The DNA of the CDR3 is TGTGCCAGCAGCAGCGGACTAGCGGGAGTGGGCACAGATACGCAGTATTTT. Translation gives CASSSGLAGVGTDTQYF.

The rearrangement uses TRBV6-1 and TRBJ2-7; D is perhaps TRBD1 or TRBD2 (5 bases each). This CDR3 spans 15 amino acids. CDR1 MNHNS and CDR2 SASEGT come from the germline V gene. Trimming pared 6 bases from V and 3 bases from J, leaving 18 bases between. The CDR3 sequence: CASRSDRGVGYEQYF. The CDR3 nucleotides read TGTGCCAGCAGGTCGGACCGAGGGGTAGGCTACGAGCAGTACTTC.

Ten or more counts support this clonotype. The chain links TRBV4-3 to TRBJ2-3; D possibly corresponds to TRBD2 (5 bases). The germline CDR1 and CDR2 sequences are LGHNA and YSLEER. CDR3 size: 14 residues. Trimming shortened V by 4 bases and J by 6 bases, and 14 bases separated the two germline ends. CDR3 residues: CASSPEGPPDTQYF. The CDR3 nucleotides are TGCGCCAGCAGCCCAGAGGGTCCTCCGGATACGCAGTATTTT.

The CDR3, as DNA: TGCGCCAGCAGCTTGAGGTGGGACAGGGACGACGAGCAGTACTTC. It codes for CASSLRWDRDDEQYF. The chain couples TRBV5-1 to TRBJ2-7; 9 bases are a match to TRBD1. The CDR3 runs 15 residues. Germline assignment: CDR1 SGHRS and CDR2 YFSETQ. Unmatched junction bases numbered 7, after V lost 1 base and J lost 5 bases.

This clonotype was observed a few times. This chain uses TRBV11-2 with TRBJ2-5, with D uncertain. This CDR3 region has 12 residues. Germline V gene lookup returns CDR1 SGHAT and CDR2 FQNNGV. With 6 bases removed from V and 5 bases from J, the gap between germline ends came to 10 bases. CDR3 in DNA: TGTGCCAGCAGAAAGCTTGGGGAGACCCAGTACTTC. It is translated as CASRKLGETQYF.

This clonotype was counted only a few times. The genes are TRBV2 and TRBJ2-1; 7 positions agree with TRBD2. Trimming removed 1 base from V and 6 bases from J; junction bases left unmatched: 6. Germline V lookup: CDR1 SNHLY, CDR2 FYNNEI. CDR3 length equals 15 residues. CDR3 nucleotide sequence: TGTGCCAGCAGTGAAGAGGGAGGGCCGATCAATGAGCAGTTCTTC. Amino acid sequence: CASSEEGGPINEQFF. Complete variable domain (other parts from reference TRBV2 and TRBJ2-1): EPEVTQTPSHQVTQMGQEVILRCVPISNHLYFYWYRQILGQKVEFLVSFYNNEISEKSEIFDDQFSVERPDGSNFTLKIRSTKLEDSAMYFCASSEEGGPINEQFFGPGTRLTVL.

This clonotype was counted at least ten times. The chain carries TRBV4-1 and TRBJ2-7, with 9 positions matching TRBD2. The V segment lost 2 bases and the J segment 6 bases; nucleotides outside the gene matches: 8. This CDR3 spans 15 amino acids. CDR1 MGHRA and CDR2 YSYEKL come from the germline V gene. The CDR3 here is CASSQLAGVPSEQYF. DNA of the CDR3: TGCGCCAGCAGCCAATTAGCGGGAGTCCCCTCCGAGCAGTACTTC.

This clonotype was recorded a few times. This rearrangement joins TRBV20-1 to TRBJ1-2; D is ambiguous. Trimming shortened V by 1 base and J by 6 bases, and 12 bases separated the two germline ends. CDR3 size: 13 residues. Germline loops: CDR1 DFQATT, CDR2 SNEGSKA (reference sequence). CDR3 amino acids: CSARVRGSDGYTF. The CDR3 DNA reads as TGCAGTGCTAGAGTTCGGGGTTCGGATGGCTACACCTTC.

The genes are TRBV7-2 and TRBJ2-4; 10 bases are a match to TRBD1. Per the germline V gene, CDR1 is SGHTA and CDR2 is FQGNSA. The CDR3 runs 17 residues. Unmatched junction bases numbered 6, after V lost 2 bases and J lost 2 bases. Here the CDR3 reads CASSLLTGGTSKNIQYF. In DNA, the CDR3 is TGTGCCAGCAGCTTACTGACAGGGGGCACATCCAAAAACATTCAGTACTTC. The full variable domain, its missing parts supplied by reference TRBV7-2 and TRBJ2-4, is GAGVSQSPSNKVTEKGKDVELRCDPISGHTALYWYRQSLGQGLEFLIYFQGNSAPDKSGLPSDRFSAERTGGSVSTLTIQRTQQEDSAVYLCASSLLTGGTSKNIQYFGAGTRLSVL.

In its sample, this clonotype was seen many times. The CDR3 is CASSSTGTSRTDTQYF. The CDR3 DNA follows: TGTGCCAGCAGTTCCACCGGGACTAGTCGCACAGATACGCAGTATTTT. This sequence joins TRBV7-2 and TRBJ2-3; 8 nucleotides line up with TRBD2. CDR3 size: 16 residues. Germline values: CDR1 SGHTA, CDR2 FQGNSA. The V segment lost 6 bases and the J segment 1 base; nucleotides outside the gene matches: 9.

This clonotype appeared many times. This chain connects TRBV15 to TRBJ2-1, with TRBD2 matching over 12 bases. The CDR3 has 15 amino acids. V lost 0 bases, J lost 9 bases, and 3 bases stayed unmatched. The germline V gene encodes CDR1 LNHNV and CDR2 YYDKDF (reference sequence). CDR3 amino acids: CATSRDVLAGGEQFF. The DNA of the CDR3 is TGTGCCACCAGCAGAGATGTACTAGCGGGAGGTGAGCAGTTCTTC.